This TCR beta chain emerged from a study of blood T cells in healthy people across ages. Regarding the study as a whole: The study could not conclusively compare naive and antigen-experienced cells, given its unsorted PBMCs.

A remark on this clonotype: Its antigen is not identified.

Per sample, no less than 5 micrograms of total RNA were extracted. Alongside a J-beta primer mix, a sample-barcoded 5' primer served in a second PCR lasting about 6 to 11 cycles. In TCRdb, the 5' RACE reads were re-called with MiXCR into one record per CDR3 protein. Here the sample spans 800,000 to 950,000 distinct CDR3 sequences, approximately 35% being singletons. CDR3 length: 15 residues. Material: blood. This TCR came from a man younger than 30 in good health. V and J are TRBV21-1 and TRBJ2-5. TRBV21-1 is assigned pseudogene status. CDR3 sequence reads: CASSKGRDDLGTQYF. Written as DNA, the CDR3 is TGTGCCAGCAGCAAAGGACGCGACGACTTGGGGACCCAGTACTTC.